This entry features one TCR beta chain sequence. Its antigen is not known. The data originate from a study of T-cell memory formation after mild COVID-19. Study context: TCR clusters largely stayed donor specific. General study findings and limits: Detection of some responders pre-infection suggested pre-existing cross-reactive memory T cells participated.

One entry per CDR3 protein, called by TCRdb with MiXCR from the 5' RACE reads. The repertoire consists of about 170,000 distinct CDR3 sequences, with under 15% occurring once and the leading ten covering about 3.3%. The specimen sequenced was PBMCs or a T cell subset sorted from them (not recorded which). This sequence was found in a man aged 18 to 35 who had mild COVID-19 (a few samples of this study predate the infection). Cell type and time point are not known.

CDR3 nucleotides: TGTGCCAGCAGCCCGCAGGGAGTCGGGAACACTGAAGCTTTCTTT. This sequence encodes CASSPQGVGNTEAFF. This chain connects TRBV7-9 to TRBJ1-1, with D possibly TRBD1 on 5 matching bases. V was trimmed by 5 bases and J by 1 base, leaving 14 bases between them. Germline loops: CDR1 SEHNR, CDR2 FQNEAQ (reference sequence). This CDR3 spans 15 amino acids.